The 18 T cell receptor beta chains below all came from one sample that was sequenced in a study of Ad26.COV2.S vaccination and SARS-CoV-2 variants. Some clones are missing from TCRdb's copy, which holds only in-frame ones; the method was immunoSEQ multiplex PCR. The sample has under 600,000 clones; around 89% are singletons. Regarding treatment: some 20 received Ad26.COV2.S at low or high dose, single or two shots; roughly 5 received placebo; per-sample allocation not given. The samples date from day 63 after the first vaccine or placebo injection. Sequences were derived from peripheral blood, sampled in a trial of Ad26.COV2.S vaccine versus placebo. Source of these receptors: a person aged 18-60 years who received the Ad26.COV2.S COVID-19 vaccine or a placebo.

The genes are TRBV28 and TRBJ2-3; D may match TRBD1 or TRBD2 (6 bases each). The CDR3 is 16 amino acids. Between the trimmed V and J ends, which lost 5 bases and 0 bases, there was a span of 15 bases. CDR1 and CDR2 (germline): MDHEN, SYDVKM. CDR3 residues: CASSPDWGASTDTQYF. As DNA, the CDR3 is TGTGCCAGCAGTCCGGACTGGGGGGCGAGCACAGATACGCAGTATTTT.

This clone occurred once. The chain is built from TRBV14 and TRBJ2-7; 10 bases are shared with TRBD2. Trimming cost V 4 bases and J 4 bases; bases outside gene matches: 10. This CDR3 has 16 amino acids. The germline CDR1 and CDR2 sequences are SGHDN and FVKESK. The CDR3 DNA reads TGTGCCAGCAGCCGAGCCAGCGGGAGGGCCCTGTACGAGCAGTACTTC. Amino acid sequence: CASSRASGRALYEQYF.

The chain has TRBV28 and TRBJ2-7; 7 bases match TRBD1. This CDR3 contains 15 residues. V gave up 1 base and J gave up 3 bases; unmatched junction bases: 6. Germline CDR1 and CDR2: MDHEN and SYDVKM. The CDR3 is CASSLSGQVLYEQYF. The CDR3 DNA reads TGTGCCAGCAGTTTATCCGGACAGGTCCTCTACGAGCAGTACTTC. The entire variable domain, with the rest obtained from reference TRBV28 and TRBJ2-7, is as follows: DVKVTQSSRYLVKRTGEKVFLECVQDMDHENMFWYRQDPGLGLRLIYFSYDVKMKEKGDIPEGYSVSREKKERFSLILESASTNQTSMYLCASSLSGQVLYEQYFGPGTRLTVT.

This clone is a singleton in its sample. The chain employs TRBV29-1 and TRBJ1-1, with TRBD1 matching over 7 bases. With V trimmed by 6 bases and J by 4 bases, 5 bases remained unmatched. In germline, CDR1 is SQVTM, CDR2 ANQGSEA. The CDR3 loop spans 12 amino acids. The CDR3 DNA is TGCAGCGTCTTATCAGGGGGCACTGAAGCTTTCTTT. This encodes CSVLSGGTEAFF.

This clone was counted only a few times. The CDR3 DNA sequence: TGTGCCAGCAGCCCAGGGAGGGAGGCAGAGACCCAGTACTTC. This gives the protein CASSPGREAETQYF. The gene calls are TRBV9 and TRBJ2-5; TRBD2 aligns across 7 bases. The V gene's germline CDR1 is SGDLS and CDR2 YYNGEE. Germline trimming cut 4 bases from V and 4 bases from J; bases unmatched to any gene: 7. The CDR3 is 14 residues long. Full variable domain (remainder filled in from reference TRBV9 and TRBJ2-5): DSGVTQTPKHLITATGQRVTLRCSPRSGDLSVYWYQQSLDQGLQFLIQYYNGEERAKGNILERFSAQQFPDLHSELNLSSLELGDSALYFCASSPGREAETQYFGPGTRLLVL.

J is TRBJ1-5 and V is TRBV6-2 or TRBV6-3, with a tentative D call TRBD1 (5 bases). The CDR3 is 13 residues long. Germline lookup yields CDR1 MNHEY and CDR2 SVGEGT. The ends were cut back, 5 bases at V and 9 bases at J, with 14 bases in the middle. The CDR3 region is CASSMLQVGPQHF. CDR3 coding DNA: TGTGCCAGCAGTATGTTACAGGTTGGGCCCCAGCATTTT.

The rearrangement links TRBV7-2 to TRBJ1-4; the match to TRBD1 covers 7 bases. Trimming took 2 bases from V and 1 from J; bases not matched to a gene: 4. The CDR3 has 16 residues. Germline CDR1 is SGHTA and CDR2 is FQGNSA. The CDR3 is CASSLYRGETNEKLFF. The CDR3 nucleotides are TGTGCCAGCAGCTTATACAGGGGAGAAACTAATGAAAAACTGTTTTTT.

This clone was seen just once. The chain's CDR3 is CASSLTATPGTQYF. The CDR3, as DNA: TGTGCCAGCAGCCTGACTGCAACTCCGGGGACCCAGTACTTC. The gene calls are TRBV9 and TRBJ2-5; D unresolved. The germline gives CDR1 SGDLS, CDR2 YYNGEE. The V end was cut by 4 bases, the J end by 7 bases, with 17 bases between. CDR3 length: 14 residues.

The chain uses TRBV6-5 and TRBJ1-1, with 8 bases lining up with TRBD1. The CDR3 runs 13 residues. Germline trimming cut 10 bases from V and 4 bases from J; bases unmatched to any gene: 8. Looked up from germline, CDR1 is MNHEY and CDR2 is SVGAGI. Written as DNA, the CDR3 is TGTGCCACAGACAGGGGTCGAGGCACTGAAGCTTTCTTT. Encoded protein: CATDRGRGTEAFF.

V is TRBV2 and J is TRBJ1-3, with a tentative D call TRBD1 (5 bases). Between the trimmed V and J ends, which lost 4 bases and 4 bases, there was a span of 11 bases. CDR1 and CDR2 (germline): SNHLY, FYNNEI. The CDR3 contains 14 residues. CDR3 residues: CASSADRGGNTIYF. CDR3 DNA sequence: TGTGCCAGCAGTGCTGATAGGGGAGGAAACACCATATATTTT.

V is TRBV5-1 and J is TRBJ1-1, with D possibly TRBD1 on 6 matching bases. The CDR3 is made up of 17 amino acids. CDR1 is SGHRS, CDR2 YFSETQ, per germline. V lost 0 bases to trimming and J lost 1 base, with 16 bases between them. CDR3 coding DNA: TGCGCCAGCAGCTTGGCCGGCGGCGGGGGCGGGAACACTGAAGCTTTCTTT. Its protein product is CASSLAGGGGGNTEAFF.

The chain uses TRBV7-9 and TRBJ2-2; 7 bases fit TRBD2. The germline V gene encodes CDR1 SEHNR and CDR2 FQNEAQ (reference sequence). The V gene end was trimmed by 4 bases and the J gene end by 1 base; junction bases not matched to a gene: 6. The CDR3 covers 16 residues. CDR3 coding DNA: TGTGCCAGCAGCTCCCTAGGCGGGAGGAACACCGGGGAGCTGTTTTTT. It yields the protein CASSSLGGRNTGELFF.

CDR3 coding DNA: TGTGCCAGCAGCGTTACCAGCGGGGGCCAAGAGACCCAGTACTTC. As protein: CASSVTSGGQETQYF. The gene calls are TRBV28 and TRBJ2-5, with 8 bases lining up with TRBD2. Germline values: CDR1 MDHEN, CDR2 SYDVKM. The CDR3 covers 15 residues. Losses at the gene ends were 6 bases for V and 1 base for J; bases not matched to a gene: 7.

The V call is TRBV12-3 or TRBV12-4, the J call TRBJ2-7; no clear D. The CDR3 is 13 residues long. V was pared by 8 bases and J by 0 bases, with 11 bases between. Here the CDR3 DNA reads TGTGCCAGCTCAAAGTCAACCTCCTACGAGCAGTACTTC. Its protein is CASSKSTSYEQYF.

J is TRBJ1-6 and V is TRBV6-6, with a weak D call TRBD1 (5 bases). The CDR3 extends over 14 amino acids. Germline assignment: CDR1 MNHNY and CDR2 SVGAGI (reference sequence). Trimming shortened V by 1 base and J by 9 bases, and 10 bases separated the two germline ends. CDR3 sequence reads: CASSYFQGSSPLHF. DNA for the CDR3: TGTGCCAGCAGTTACTTCCAGGGCAGTTCACCCCTCCACTTT.

V gene TRBV3-1 (or the pseudogene TRBV3-2) combines with J gene TRBJ1-4; 7 positions agree with TRBD1. CDR3 size: 16 residues. V lost 4 bases and J lost 0; bases outside the gene matches: 5. Germline CDR1 is LGHDT and CDR2 is YNNKEL (reference sequence). CDR3 DNA: TGTGCCAGCAGCCCCGGACAGGCCGCAACTAATGAAAAACTGTTTTTT. Its translation: CASSPGQAATNEKLFF.

The chain is built from TRBV19 and TRBJ1-5, with 7 bases identical to TRBD1. Germline V gene data show CDR1 as LNHDA and CDR2 as SQIVND (reference sequence). The V gene end was trimmed by 2 bases and the J gene end by 4 bases; junction bases not matched to a gene: 5. The CDR3 consists of 15 residues. CDR3 sequence (DNA): TGTGCCAGTAGTATAATCCAGGGGGTTAATCAGCCCCAGCATTTT. Translated, it gives CASSIIQGVNQPQHF.

This chain joins TRBV19 and TRBJ1-1; D gene uncertain. CDR3 length equals 15 residues. CDR1 and CDR2 from the germline V gene are LNHDA and SQIVND (reference sequence). The V end was cut by 4 bases, the J end by 1 base, with 13 bases between. This CDR3 reads CASSNGKDTNTEAFF. CDR3 nucleotides: TGTGCCAGTAGTAATGGGAAAGATACGAACACTGAAGCTTTCTTT.